This TCR beta chain was documented in a study of blood T cell repertoires in COVID-19. Across the whole study: The analysed material was cDNA or gDNA that came from T cells, B-cell-depleted T cells, or PBMCs.

There are 14 residues in the CDR3. Unmatched junction bases numbered 5, after V lost 4 bases and J lost 8 bases. The germline CDR1 and CDR2 sequences are PRHDT and FYEKMQ (reference sequence). The repertoire was sequenced with immunoSEQ multiplex PCR; TCRdb's copy has only in-frame clones and lacks some. The table has over 55,000 clones, about 89% seen once. In this sample, this clone turned up a few times. This sequence joins TRBV13 and TRBJ1-6, with 7 bases aligning to TRBD1. This TCR was sampled from a man aged 45 to 65 with active COVID-19. The sample taken for sequencing was peripheral blood. In nucleotides, the CDR3 is TGTGCCAGCAGCTCGACAGGGTTAGATTCACCCCTCCACTTT. It is translated as CASSSTGLDSPLHF.